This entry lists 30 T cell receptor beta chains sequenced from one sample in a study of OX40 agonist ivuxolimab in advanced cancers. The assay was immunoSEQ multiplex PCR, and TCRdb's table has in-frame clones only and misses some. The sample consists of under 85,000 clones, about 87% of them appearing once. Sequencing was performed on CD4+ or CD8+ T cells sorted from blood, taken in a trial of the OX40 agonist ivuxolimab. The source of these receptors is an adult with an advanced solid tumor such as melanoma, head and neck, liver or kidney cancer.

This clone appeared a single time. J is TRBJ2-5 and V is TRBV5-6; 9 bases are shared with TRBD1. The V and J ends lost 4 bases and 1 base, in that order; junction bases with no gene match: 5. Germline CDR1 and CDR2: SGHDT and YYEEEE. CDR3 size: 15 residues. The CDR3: CASSGQGILQETQYF. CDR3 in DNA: TGTGCCAGCAGCGGACAGGGGATCCTCCAAGAGACCCAGTACTTC.

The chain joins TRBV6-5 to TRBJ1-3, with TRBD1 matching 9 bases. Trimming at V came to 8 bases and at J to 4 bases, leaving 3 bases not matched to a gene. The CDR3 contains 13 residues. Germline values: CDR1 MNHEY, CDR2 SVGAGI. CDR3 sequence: CASHRGRGNTIYF. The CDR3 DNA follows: TGTGCCAGCCACAGGGGGCGAGGAAACACCATATATTTT.

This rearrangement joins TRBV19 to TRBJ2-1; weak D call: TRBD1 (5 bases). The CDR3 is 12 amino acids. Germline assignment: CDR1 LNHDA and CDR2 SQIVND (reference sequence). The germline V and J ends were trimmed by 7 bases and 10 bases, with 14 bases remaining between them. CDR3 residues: CASKIQGGEQFF. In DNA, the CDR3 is TGTGCCAGTAAAATTCAGGGTGGCGAGCAGTTCTTC.

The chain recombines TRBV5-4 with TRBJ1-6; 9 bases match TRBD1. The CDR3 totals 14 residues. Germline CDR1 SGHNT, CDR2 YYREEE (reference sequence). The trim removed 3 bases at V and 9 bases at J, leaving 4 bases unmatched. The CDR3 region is CASSWDRESSPLHF. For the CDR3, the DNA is TGTGCCAGCAGCTGGGACAGGGAGAGTTCACCCCTCCACTTT.

CDR3 nucleotide sequence: TGTGCCAGCAGCGTAGGCGGTAGAGGGACACAGTACGAGCAGTACTTC. This sequence encodes CASSVGGRGTQYEQYF. The chain joins TRBV9 to TRBJ2-7; possible D gene TRBD1, 6 bases. Germline V gene data show CDR1 as SGDLS and CDR2 as YYNGEE. The CDR3 is 16 residues long. V was trimmed by 0 bases and J by 4 bases, leaving 17 bases between them. Using reference TRBV9 and TRBJ2-7 for the parts outside the CDR3, the full variable domain is DSGVTQTPKHLITATGQRVTLRCSPRSGDLSVYWYQQSLDQGLQFLIQYYNGEERAKGNILERFSAQQFPDLHSELNLSSLELGDSALYFCASSVGGRGTQYEQYFGPGTRLTVT.

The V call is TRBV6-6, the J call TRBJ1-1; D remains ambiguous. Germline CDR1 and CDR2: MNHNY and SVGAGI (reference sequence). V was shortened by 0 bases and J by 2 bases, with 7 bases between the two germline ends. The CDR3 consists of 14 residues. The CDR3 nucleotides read TGTGCCAGCAGTTACTCGGGCGCTAACACTGAAGCTTTCTTT. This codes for CASSYSGANTEAFF.

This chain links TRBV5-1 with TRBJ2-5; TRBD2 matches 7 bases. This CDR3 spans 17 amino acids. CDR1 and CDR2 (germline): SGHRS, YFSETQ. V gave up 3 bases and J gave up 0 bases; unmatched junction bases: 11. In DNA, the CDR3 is TGCGCCAGCAGCTGGGGGGGTACGACCCGATACCAAGAGACCCAGTACTTC. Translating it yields CASSWGGTTRYQETQYF.

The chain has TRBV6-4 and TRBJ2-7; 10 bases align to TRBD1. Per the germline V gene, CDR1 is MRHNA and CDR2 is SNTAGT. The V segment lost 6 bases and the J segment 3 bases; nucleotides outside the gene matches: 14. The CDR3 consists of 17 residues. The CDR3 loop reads CASSDGTGVSNFYEQYF. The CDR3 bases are TGTGCCAGCAGCGATGGGACAGGGGTATCTAACTTCTACGAGCAGTACTTC.

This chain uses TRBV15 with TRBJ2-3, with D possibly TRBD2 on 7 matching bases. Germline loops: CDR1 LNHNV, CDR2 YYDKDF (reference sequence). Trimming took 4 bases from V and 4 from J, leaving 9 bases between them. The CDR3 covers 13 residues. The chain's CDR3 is CATSKGGADTQYF. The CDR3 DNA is TGTGCCACCAGCAAAGGGGGGGCAGATACGCAGTATTTT.

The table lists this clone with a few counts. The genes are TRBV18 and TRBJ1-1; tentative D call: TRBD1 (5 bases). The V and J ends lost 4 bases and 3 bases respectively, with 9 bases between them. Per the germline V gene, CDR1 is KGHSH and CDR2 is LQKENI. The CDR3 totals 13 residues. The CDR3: CASSRGADTEAFF. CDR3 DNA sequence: TGTGCCAGCTCACGTGGGGCTGACACTGAAGCTTTCTTT.

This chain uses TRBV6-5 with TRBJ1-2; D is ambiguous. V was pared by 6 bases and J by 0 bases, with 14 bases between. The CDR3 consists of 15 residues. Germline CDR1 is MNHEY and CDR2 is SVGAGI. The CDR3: CASRPYRDPNYGYTF. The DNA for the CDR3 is TGTGCCAGCAGACCTTATAGAGACCCTAACTATGGCTACACCTTC.

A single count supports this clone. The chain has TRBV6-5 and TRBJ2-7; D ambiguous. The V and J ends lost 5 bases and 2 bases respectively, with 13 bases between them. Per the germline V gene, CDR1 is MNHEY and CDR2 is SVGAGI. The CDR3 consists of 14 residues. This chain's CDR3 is CASSEIPGPYEQYF. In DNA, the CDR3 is TGTGCCAGCAGTGAGATTCCGGGTCCCTACGAGCAGTACTTC.

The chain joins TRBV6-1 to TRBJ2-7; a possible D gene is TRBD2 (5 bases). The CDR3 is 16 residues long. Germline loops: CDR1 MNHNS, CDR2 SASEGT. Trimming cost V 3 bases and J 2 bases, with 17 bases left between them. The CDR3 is CASSDGRGHSTYEQYF. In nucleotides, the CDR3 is TGTGCCAGCAGTGATGGGCGCGGGCATTCAACCTACGAGCAGTACTTC.

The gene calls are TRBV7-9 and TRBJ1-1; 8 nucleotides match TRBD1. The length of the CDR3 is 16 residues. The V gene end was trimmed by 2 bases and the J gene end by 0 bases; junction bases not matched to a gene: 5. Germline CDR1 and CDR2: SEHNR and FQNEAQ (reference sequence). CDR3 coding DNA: TGTGCCAGCAGCTTATCCCCGGGACAGGTGAACACTGAAGCTTTCTTT. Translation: CASSLSPGQVNTEAFF.

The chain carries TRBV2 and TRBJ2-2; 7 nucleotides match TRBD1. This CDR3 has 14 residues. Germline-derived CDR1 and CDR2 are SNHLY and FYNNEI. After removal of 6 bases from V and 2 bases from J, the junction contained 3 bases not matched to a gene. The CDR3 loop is CASSGTANTGELFF. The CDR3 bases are TGTGCCAGCAGCGGGACAGCTAACACCGGGGAGCTGTTTTTT. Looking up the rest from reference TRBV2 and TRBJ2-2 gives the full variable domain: EPEVTQTPSHQVTQMGQEVILRCVPISNHLYFYWYRQILGQKVEFLVSFYNNEISEKSEIFDDQFSVERPDGSNFTLKIRSTKLEDSAMYFCASSGTANTGELFFGEGSRLTVL.

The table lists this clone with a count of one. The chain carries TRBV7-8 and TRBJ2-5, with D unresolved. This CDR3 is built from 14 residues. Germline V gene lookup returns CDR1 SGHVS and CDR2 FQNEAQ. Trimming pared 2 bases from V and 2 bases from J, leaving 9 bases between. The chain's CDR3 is CASSLQPDQETQYF. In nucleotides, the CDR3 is TGTGCCAGCAGCTTACAGCCGGATCAAGAGACCCAGTACTTC.

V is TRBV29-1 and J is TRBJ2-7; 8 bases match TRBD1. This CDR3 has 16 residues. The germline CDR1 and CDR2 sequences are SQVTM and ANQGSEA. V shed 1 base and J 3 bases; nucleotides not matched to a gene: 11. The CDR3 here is CSVEVGGTGPRYEQYF. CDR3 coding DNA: TGCAGCGTTGAAGTTGGCGGGACAGGTCCCCGCTACGAGCAGTACTTC.

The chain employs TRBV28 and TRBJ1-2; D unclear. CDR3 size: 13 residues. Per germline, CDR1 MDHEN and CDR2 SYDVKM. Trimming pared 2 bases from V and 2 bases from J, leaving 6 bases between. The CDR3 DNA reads TGTGCCAGCAGTTTAGGCAGGAACTATGGCTACACCTTC. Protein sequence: CASSLGRNYGYTF.

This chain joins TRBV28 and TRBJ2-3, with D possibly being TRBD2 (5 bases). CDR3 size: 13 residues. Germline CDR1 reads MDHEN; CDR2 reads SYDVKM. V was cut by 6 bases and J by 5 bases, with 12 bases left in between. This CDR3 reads CASRLLDRDTQYF. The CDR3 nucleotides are TGTGCCAGCAGATTACTAGATAGAGATACGCAGTATTTT. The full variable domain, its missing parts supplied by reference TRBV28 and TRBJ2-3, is DVKVTQSSRYLVKRTGEKVFLECVQDMDHENMFWYRQDPGLGLRLIYFSYDVKMKEKGDIPEGYSVSREKKERFSLILESASTNQTSMYLCASRLLDRDTQYFGPGTRLTVL.

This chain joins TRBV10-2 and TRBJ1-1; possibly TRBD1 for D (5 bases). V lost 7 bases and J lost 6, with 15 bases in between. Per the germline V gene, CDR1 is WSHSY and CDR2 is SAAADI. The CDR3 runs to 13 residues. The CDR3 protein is CASTRDRGAEAFF. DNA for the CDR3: TGCGCCAGCACCCGGGACCGAGGCGCTGAAGCTTTCTTT.

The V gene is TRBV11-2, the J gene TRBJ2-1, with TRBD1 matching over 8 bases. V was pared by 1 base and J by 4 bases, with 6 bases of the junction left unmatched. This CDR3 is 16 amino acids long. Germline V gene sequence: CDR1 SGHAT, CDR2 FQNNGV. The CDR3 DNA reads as TGTGCCAGCAGCTTAGTCACAGGGGGGATATACAATGAGCAGTTCTTC. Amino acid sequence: CASSLVTGGIYNEQFF.

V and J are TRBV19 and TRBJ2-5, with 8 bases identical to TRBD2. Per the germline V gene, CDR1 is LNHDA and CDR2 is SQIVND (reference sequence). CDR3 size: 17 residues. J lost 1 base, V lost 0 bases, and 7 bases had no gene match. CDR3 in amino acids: CASSIDLHGGAQETQYF. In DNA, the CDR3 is TGTGCCAGTAGTATAGATCTTCACGGGGGGGCCCAAGAGACCCAGTACTTC.

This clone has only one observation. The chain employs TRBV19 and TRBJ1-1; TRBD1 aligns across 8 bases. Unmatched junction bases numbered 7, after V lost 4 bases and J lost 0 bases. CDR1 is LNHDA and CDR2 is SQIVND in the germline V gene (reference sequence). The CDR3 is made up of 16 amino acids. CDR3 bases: TGTGCCAGTAGTACTCGGACAGGGATAATGAACACTGAAGCTTTCTTT. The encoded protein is CASSTRTGIMNTEAFF.

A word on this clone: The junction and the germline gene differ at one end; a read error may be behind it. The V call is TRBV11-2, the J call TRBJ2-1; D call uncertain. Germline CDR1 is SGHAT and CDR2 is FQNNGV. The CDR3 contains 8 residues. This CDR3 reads CASSSSIF. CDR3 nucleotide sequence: TGTGCCAGCAGCTCCTCAATCTTC. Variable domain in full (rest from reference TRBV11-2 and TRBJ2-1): EAGVAQSPRYKIIEKRQSVAFWCNPISGHATLYWYQQILGQGPKLLIQFQNNGVVDDSQLPKDRFSAERLKGVDSTLKIQPAKLEDSAVYLCASSSSIFGPGTRLTVL.

CDR3: CASLQGASYGYTF. The CDR3 nucleotides are TGCGCCAGTTTACAGGGGGCGAGCTATGGCTACACCTTC. The chain is built from TRBV10-2 and TRBJ1-2; 9 bases agree with TRBD1. The length of the CDR3 is 13 residues. The J segment lost 4 bases and the V segment lost 9 bases, leaving 6 bases of the junction unmatched. Germline V CDR1 and CDR2: WSHSY, SAAADI.

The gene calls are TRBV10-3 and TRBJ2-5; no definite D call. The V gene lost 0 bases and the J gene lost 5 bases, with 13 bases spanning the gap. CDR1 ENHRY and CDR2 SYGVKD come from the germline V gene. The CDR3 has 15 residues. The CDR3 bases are TGTGCCATCAGTGAGTCGAGCACGGTCCGGGAGACCCAGTACTTC. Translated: CAISESSTVRETQYF.

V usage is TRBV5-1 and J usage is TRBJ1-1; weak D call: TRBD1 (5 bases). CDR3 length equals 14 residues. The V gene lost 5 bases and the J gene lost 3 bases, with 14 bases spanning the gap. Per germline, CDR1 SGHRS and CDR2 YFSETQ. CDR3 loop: CASRYLGGYTEAFF. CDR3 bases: TGCGCCAGCAGATACCTTGGGGGTTACACTGAAGCTTTCTTT.

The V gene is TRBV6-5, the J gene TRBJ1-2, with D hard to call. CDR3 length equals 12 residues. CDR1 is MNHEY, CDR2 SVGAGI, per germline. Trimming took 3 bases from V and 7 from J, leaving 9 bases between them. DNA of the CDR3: TGTGCCAGCAGTTATTCTTTACCTGGCTACACCTTC. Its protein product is CASSYSLPGYTF.

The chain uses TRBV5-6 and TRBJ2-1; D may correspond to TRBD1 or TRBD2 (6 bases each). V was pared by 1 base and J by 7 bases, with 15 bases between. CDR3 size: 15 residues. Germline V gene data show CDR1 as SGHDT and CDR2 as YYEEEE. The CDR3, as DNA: TGTGCCAGCAGCTTGACAGGGCGGGGCGTAAATGAGCAGTTCTTC. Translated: CASSLTGRGVNEQFF. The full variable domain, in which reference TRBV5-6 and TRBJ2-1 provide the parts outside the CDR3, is DAGVTQSPTHLIKTRGQQVTLRCSPKSGHDTVSWYQQALGQGPQFIFQYYEEEERQRGNFPDRFSGHQFPNYSSELNVNALLLGDSALYLCASSLTGRGVNEQFFGPGTRLTVL.

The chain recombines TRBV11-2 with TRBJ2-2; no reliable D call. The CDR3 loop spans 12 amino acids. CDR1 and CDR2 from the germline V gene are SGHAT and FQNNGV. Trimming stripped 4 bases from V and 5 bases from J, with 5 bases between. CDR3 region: CASSSLTGELFF. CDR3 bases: TGTGCCAGCAGCTCCCTGACCGGGGAGCTGTTTTTT.